A single sample gave rise to the 30 T cell receptor beta chains below, sequenced in a study of T cell responses to AZD1222 COVID-19 vaccine. Assay used: immunoSEQ multiplex PCR; TCRdb lists only in-frame clones, some missing. The sample has tens of thousands of clones, 88% seen once; the top ten hold roughly 8%. This specimen was peripheral blood, taken on day 0 of AZD1222 vaccination. The source is an adult in good health.

The chain employs TRBV6-5 and TRBJ1-4, with no clear D. The CDR3 extends over 16 amino acids. V lost 0 bases, J lost 2 bases, and 10 bases lay in between. CDR1 and CDR2 from the germline V gene are MNHEY and SVGAGI. CDR3 bases: TGTGCCAGCAGTTACTCCGGCGGGAGGACTAATGAAAAACTGTTTTTT. Amino acids: CASSYSGGRTNEKLFF.

By sample fraction, this clone is medium-sized. The J gene is TRBJ1-2, the V gene TRBV6-1; no reliable D call. The CDR3 is made up of 13 amino acids. With 3 bases removed from V and 3 bases from J, the gap between germline ends came to 8 bases. Germline CDR1 MNHNS, CDR2 SASEGT. In DNA, the CDR3 is TGTGCCAGCAGTGATAAGCTCCACTATGGCTACACCTTC. This sequence encodes CASSDKLHYGYTF.

This clone has more than one count but fewer than ten. The rearrangement links TRBV7-9 to TRBJ2-1; D call uncertain. Germline V gene sequence: CDR1 SEHNR, CDR2 FQNEAQ (reference sequence). V lost 1 base and J lost 4, with 8 bases in between. The CDR3 totals 14 residues. CDR3 protein: CASSLESRYNEQFF. The CDR3 DNA reads as TGTGCCAGCAGCTTAGAGTCGAGATACAATGAGCAGTTCTTC.

The CDR3 protein is CASSLAGGPSNEQFF. CDR3 DNA sequence: TGCGCCAGCAGCTTAGCGGGAGGGCCCTCGAATGAGCAGTTCTTC. The rearrangement uses TRBV5-1 and TRBJ2-1; 10 bases are shared with TRBD2. The J segment lost 7 bases and the V segment lost 2 bases, leaving 6 bases of the junction unmatched. Germline loops: CDR1 SGHRS, CDR2 YFSETQ. The CDR3 is made up of 15 amino acids.

The V gene is TRBV18, the J gene TRBJ1-3; D is ambiguous. Germline V gives CDR1 KGHSH, CDR2 LQKENI. The CDR3 covers 14 residues. The V gene lost 2 bases and the J gene lost 0 bases, with 5 bases spanning the gap. CDR3 region: CASSPLDSGNTIYF. The CDR3 DNA follows: TGTGCCAGCTCACCATTGGACTCTGGAAACACCATATATTTT.

The chain combines TRBV6-5 with TRBJ2-1; a possible D gene is TRBD2 (6 bases). Germline CDR1 reads MNHEY; CDR2 reads SVGAGI. This CDR3 is 15 amino acids long. Trimming pared 7 bases from V and 0 bases from J, leaving 13 bases between. In DNA form, the CDR3 reads TGTGCCAGCAAGGGACGGGAGAGCTCCTACAATGAGCAGTTCTTC. Its protein is CASKGRESSYNEQFF.

V usage is TRBV5-4 and J usage is TRBJ2-1; the D is unclear. Trimming took 0 bases from V and 7 from J, leaving 8 bases between them. This CDR3 comprises 13 residues. Germline-derived CDR1 and CDR2 are SGHNT and YYREEE (reference sequence). The CDR3 DNA sequence: TGTGCCAGCAGCTTGGCCCAAAAAAATGAGCAGTTCTTC. This codes for CASSLAQKNEQFF. Using reference TRBV5-4 and TRBJ2-1 for the parts outside the CDR3, the full variable domain is ETGVTQSPTHLIKTRGQQVTLRCSSQSGHNTVSWYQQALGQGPQFIFQYYREEENGRGNFPPRFSGLQFPNYSSELNVNALELDDSALYLCASSLAQKNEQFFGPGTRLTVL.

This clone was seen once. V gene TRBV19 combines with J gene TRBJ1-3; the D gene is possibly TRBD1 (5 bases). CDR3 length equals 16 residues. The ends were cut back, 5 bases at V and 0 bases at J, with 14 bases in the middle. Germline assignment: CDR1 LNHDA and CDR2 SQIVND (reference sequence). The CDR3 spells CASSSFGGSSGNTIYF. Written as DNA, the CDR3 is TGTGCCAGTAGTTCCTTTGGGGGTTCCTCTGGAAACACCATATATTTT.

The count of this clone is one. The chain recombines TRBV5-1 with TRBJ2-5; D is perhaps TRBD2 (5 bases). Trimming pared 0 bases from V and 5 bases from J, leaving 20 bases between. The CDR3 consists of 17 residues. Germline-derived CDR1 and CDR2 are SGHRS and YFSETQ. The CDR3 DNA reads TGCGCCAGCAGCTTGGTGGACGCGGAGGTGATCACGGAGACCCAGTACTTC. Protein: CASSLVDAEVITETQYF.

The rearrangement joins TRBV5-1 to TRBJ2-5; 9 bases match TRBD2. CDR1 is SGHRS and CDR2 is YFSETQ in the germline V gene. J was trimmed by 6 bases and V by 2 bases; bases with no gene match: 8. The CDR3 totals 15 residues. The CDR3 bases are TGCGCCAGCAGCTTTAATAGCGGGAGTGGGAAGACCCAGTACTTC. As protein: CASSFNSGSGKTQYF.

The genes are TRBV7-3 and TRBJ2-2; 12 nucleotides line up with TRBD2. Germline V gives CDR1 SGHTA, CDR2 FQGTGA. V shed 4 bases and J 1 base; nucleotides not matched to a gene: 1. The CDR3 contains 16 residues. The CDR3 region is CASSSLAGGNTGELFF. The CDR3 DNA reads TGTGCCAGCAGCTCACTAGCGGGAGGGAACACCGGGGAGCTGTTTTTT.

The V call is TRBV19, the J call TRBJ1-5, with D perhaps matching TRBD1 (5 bases). In germline, CDR1 is LNHDA, CDR2 SQIVND (reference sequence). The length of the CDR3 is 14 residues. V shed 6 bases and J shed 4 bases, with 13 bases lying between them. In nucleotides, the CDR3 is TGTGCCAGTAGGGGAGACAGCCTGAATCAGCCCCAGCATTTT. It specifies CASRGDSLNQPQHF. Complete variable domain (other parts from reference TRBV19 and TRBJ1-5): DGGITQSPKYLFRKEGQNVTLSCEQNLNHDAMYWYRQDPGQGLRLIYYSQIVNDFQKGDIAEGYSVSREKKESFPLTVTSAQKNPTAFYLCASRGDSLNQPQHFGDGTRLSIL.

The chain combines TRBV4-3 with TRBJ1-4; 7 nucleotides agree with TRBD1. Per germline, CDR1 LGHNA and CDR2 YSLEER. The CDR3 is made up of 16 amino acids. Trimming cost V 0 bases and J 4 bases; bases outside gene matches: 5. DNA for the CDR3: TGCGCCAGCAGCCAAGATATGGGACAGAGTAATGAAAAACTGTTTTTT. Residues: CASSQDMGQSNEKLFF.

This clone came up once. The chain joins TRBV7-2 to TRBJ1-1; D not resolved. V lost 1 base, J lost 5 bases, and 14 bases lay in between. The CDR3 is 15 amino acids. Germline lookup yields CDR1 SGHTA and CDR2 FQGNSA. The CDR3 sequence is CASSLVRNKLTEAFF. CDR3 coding DNA: TGTGCCAGCAGCTTAGTTCGGAATAAGTTAACTGAAGCTTTCTTT.

This clone was found once. The V call is TRBV6-2 or TRBV6-3, the J call TRBJ2-1, with 7 bases lining up with TRBD2. The CDR3 length is 13 residues. Germline V gene data show CDR1 as MNHEY and CDR2 as SVGEGT. V gave up 4 bases and J gave up 12 bases; unmatched junction bases: 9. CDR3 nucleotide sequence: TGTGCCAGCAGTTTCGCGGGAGAAACCCGGCAGTTCTTC. As protein: CASSFAGETRQFF.

The chain links TRBV29-1 to TRBJ1-2, with 7 bases aligning to TRBD1. V lost 6 bases to trimming and J lost 2 bases; unmatched junction nucleotides: 12. The CDR3 is made up of 15 amino acids. Germline lookup yields CDR1 SQVTM and CDR2 ANQGSEA. The CDR3 DNA reads TGCAGCGTGAGCCGCGAGGGGGCAAGGAACTATGGCTACACCTTC. Translation: CSVSREGARNYGYTF.

V usage is TRBV6-5 and J usage is TRBJ2-7; no firm D call. V was trimmed by 6 bases and J by 0 bases, leaving 9 bases between them. The germline CDR1 and CDR2 sequences are MNHEY and SVGAGI. The CDR3 consists of 13 residues. The CDR3 protein is CASRPGSSYEQYF. For the CDR3, the DNA is TGTGCCAGCAGACCGGGCAGCTCCTACGAGCAGTACTTC.

The gene calls are TRBV28 and TRBJ2-3; TRBD1 matches at 9 bases. CDR1 is MDHEN, CDR2 SYDVKM, per germline. V lost 6 bases to trimming and J lost 4 bases; unmatched junction nucleotides: 8. The CDR3 is 15 residues long. The CDR3 loop reads CASRRRDRVSDTQYF. CDR3 coding DNA: TGTGCCAGCAGACGCCGGGACAGGGTCTCAGATACGCAGTATTTT.

This chain joins TRBV27 and TRBJ1-1; D call uncertain. V was trimmed by 2 bases and J by 2 bases, leaving 6 bases between them. Germline V gives CDR1 MNHEY, CDR2 SMNVEV (reference sequence). The CDR3 has 13 amino acids. CDR3 DNA: TGTGCCAGCAGTTTAGCCGGAAACACTGAAGCTTTCTTT. This encodes CASSLAGNTEAFF.

This clone came up once. The CDR3 spells CASSSRLGRETQYF. CDR3 DNA sequence: TGTGCCAGCAGCTCCAGACTGGGGCGAGAGACCCAGTACTTC. The chain recombines TRBV6-5 with TRBJ2-5; tentatively, D is TRBD1 (5 bases). The CDR3 is made up of 14 amino acids. V was clipped by 6 bases and J by 4 bases, with 15 bases between them. The germline V gene encodes CDR1 MNHEY and CDR2 SVGAGI.

V gene TRBV27 combines with J gene TRBJ2-7, with 11 bases lining up with TRBD2. This CDR3 spans 15 amino acids. The germline V gene encodes CDR1 MNHEY and CDR2 SMNVEV (reference sequence). Trimming removed 4 bases from V and 2 bases from J; junction bases left unmatched: 4. In DNA, the CDR3 is TGTGCCAGCAGTTCTGGGACTAGCGGAACCTACGAGCAGTACTTC. It specifies CASSSGTSGTYEQYF.

V is TRBV6-5 and J is TRBJ1-2; perhaps TRBD1 as D (6 bases). Germline V gives CDR1 MNHEY, CDR2 SVGAGI. The V end was cut by 7 bases, the J end by 4 bases, with 7 bases between. This CDR3 is 11 amino acids long. The CDR3 here is CASTGAYGYTF. CDR3 in DNA: TGTGCCAGCACAGGGGCCTATGGCTACACCTTC.

The rearrangement uses TRBV2 and TRBJ1-2; D gene ambiguous. Germline V CDR1 and CDR2: SNHLY, FYNNEI. V lost 4 bases, J lost 0 bases, and 6 bases lay in between. CDR3 size: 13 residues. CDR3 DNA: TGTGCCAGCAGTGCTCAGGCTAACTATGGCTACACCTTC. This translates into CASSAQANYGYTF.

CDR3 in DNA: TGTGCCAGCAGCTCCCCAGGAGTGCAGCCCCAGCATTTT. It is translated as CASSSPGVQPQHF. The V and J genes are TRBV7-2 and TRBJ1-5; D not certain. Germline V gene lookup returns CDR1 SGHTA and CDR2 FQGNSA. The CDR3 has 13 residues. V lost 4 bases to trimming and J lost 7 bases, with 11 bases between them.

The gene calls are TRBV10-1 and TRBJ1-3; D remains unclear. Germline loops: CDR1 WNHNN, CDR2 SYGVQD (reference sequence). CDR3 size: 13 residues. The germline V and J ends were trimmed by 1 base and 4 bases, with 5 bases remaining between them. CDR3 sequence (DNA): TGCGCCAGCAGTGAGTACCGCGGAAACACCATATATTTT. The encoded protein is CASSEYRGNTIYF.

V usage is TRBV4-3 and J usage is TRBJ2-5; D is possibly TRBD1 or TRBD2 (5 bases each). This CDR3 is 15 amino acids long. In germline, CDR1 is LGHNA, CDR2 YSLEER. The ends were cut back, 0 bases at V and 7 bases at J, with 15 bases in the middle. CDR3 in amino acids: CASSQDGAGLGTQYF. CDR3 coding DNA: TGCGCCAGCAGCCAAGATGGGGCGGGCTTGGGGACCCAGTACTTC.

The chain is built from TRBV5-1 and TRBJ2-7; D perhaps matches TRBD1 (6 bases). The germline V and J ends were trimmed by 1 base and 4 bases, with 9 bases remaining between them. CDR3 length: 13 residues. CDR1 and CDR2 from the germline V gene are SGHRS and YFSETQ. The CDR3 sequence: CASSLTGWYEQYF. Written as DNA, the CDR3 is TGCGCCAGCAGCTTGACAGGGTGGTACGAGCAGTACTTC.

The V and J genes are TRBV28 and TRBJ2-7, with 10 bases aligning to TRBD2. The CDR3 totals 15 residues. CDR1 and CDR2 (germline): MDHEN, SYDVKM. V was clipped by 6 bases and J by 2 bases; unmatched bases: 7. The chain's CDR3 is CASRQVLAGTYEQYF. CDR3 sequence (DNA): TGTGCCAGCAGACAAGTACTAGCGGGGACCTACGAGCAGTACTTC.

This rearrangement joins TRBV2 to TRBJ2-1; 11 bases match TRBD2. This CDR3 is 15 amino acids long. V lost 3 bases, J lost 4 bases, and 2 bases stayed unmatched. CDR1 SNHLY and CDR2 FYNNEI come from the germline V gene. The CDR3 region has the DNA TGTGCCAGCAGTGATAGGACTAGCGGGTACAATGAGCAGTTCTTC. Its protein is CASSDRTSGYNEQFF.

As DNA, the CDR3 is TGTGCCAGCAGCTCCAAGCTAGCGGGAGTTATCCGGGAGCTGTTTTTT. Translation gives CASSSKLAGVIRELFF. The rearrangement joins TRBV7-9 to TRBJ2-2, with 10 bases identical to TRBD2. The CDR3 sequence is 16 residues long. From germline, CDR1 is SEHNR and CDR2 FQNEAQ (reference sequence). V dropped 4 bases and J dropped 9; count of bases not matched to a gene: 11.